Shown below are 29 T cell receptor beta chains from a single sample sequenced in a study of long-term antiretroviral therapy in people with HIV. immunoSEQ v3.0 was run at survey level. Some clones are missing from TCRdb's copy, which holds only in-frame ones; the method was immunoSEQ multiplex PCR. The sample holds roughly 30,000 clones, 80% to 95% seen once. The sample in question was unsorted PBMCs, obtained 3.1 years after starting antiretroviral therapy. The origin of the receptors is a man aged 18-30 years with HIV.

The J gene is TRBJ2-1, the V gene TRBV30; 12 bases fit TRBD2. The V gene end was trimmed by 6 bases and the J gene end by 12 bases; junction bases not matched to a gene: 9. Germline values: CDR1 GTSNPN, CDR2 SVGIG (reference sequence). This CDR3 region has 13 residues. CDR3 in amino acids: CACGTSGLVVQFF. CDR3 DNA: TGTGCCTGCGGGACTAGCGGGTTGGTTGTGCAGTTCTTC.

This chain connects TRBV30 to TRBJ1-1; 11 nucleotides match TRBD1. The J segment lost 7 bases and the V segment lost 5 bases, leaving 9 bases of the junction unmatched. Germline CDR1 GTSNPN, CDR2 SVGIG (reference sequence). The CDR3 spans 14 residues. CDR3 nucleotide sequence: TGTGCCTGGTTTCCGGGGACAGGGGGACATGAAGCTTTCTTT. This sequence encodes CAWFPGTGGHEAFF.

The rearrangement uses TRBV7-9 and TRBJ1-1; D possibly corresponds to TRBD1 (5 bases). The germline gives CDR1 SEHNR, CDR2 FQNEAQ (reference sequence). V was trimmed by 4 bases and J by 0 bases, leaving 12 bases between them. This CDR3 has 15 residues. The CDR3 DNA follows: TGTGCCAGCAGCTCCTCAGGGCCTGTGAACACTGAAGCTTTCTTT. Translation: CASSSSGPVNTEAFF.

V and J are TRBV4-2 and TRBJ2-6; no clear D. Trimming removed 0 bases at V and 0 bases at J, with 12 bases between. CDR1 LGHNA and CDR2 YNFKEQ come from the germline V gene. This CDR3 comprises 18 residues. The CDR3 here is CASSQDPGRISGANVLTF. DNA of the CDR3: TGTGCCAGCAGCCAAGACCCAGGTCGAATCTCTGGGGCCAACGTCCTGACTTTC.

The V call is TRBV19, the J call TRBJ2-7; TRBD2 agrees at 11 bases. The V gene end was trimmed by 11 bases and the J gene end by 2 bases; junction bases not matched to a gene: 11. This CDR3 contains 15 residues. Germline values: CDR1 LNHDA, CDR2 SQIVND (reference sequence). As DNA, the CDR3 is TGTGCCGGGTGGACTAGCGGGTATCGAGCCTACGAGCAGTACTTC. Encoded protein: CAGWTSGYRAYEQYF.

This chain links TRBV2 with TRBJ1-2; 9 bases fit TRBD1. This CDR3 contains 15 residues. CDR1 and CDR2 (germline): SNHLY, FYNNEI. Trimming removed 6 bases from V and 5 bases from J; junction bases left unmatched: 10. CDR3 sequence: CASREYDRGSYGYTF. The CDR3 coding sequence is TGTGCCAGCAGAGAATACGACAGGGGGTCTTATGGCTACACCTTC. The variable domain in full, completed from reference TRBV2 and TRBJ1-2, reads EPEVTQTPSHQVTQMGQEVILRCVPISNHLYFYWYRQILGQKVEFLVSFYNNEISEKSEIFDDQFSVERPDGSNFTLKIRSTKLEDSAMYFCASREYDRGSYGYTFGSGTRLTVV.

The chain employs TRBV12-5 and TRBJ2-5, with 8 bases fitting TRBD1. The CDR3 extends over 15 amino acids. Germline V gives CDR1 LGHNT, CDR2 FRNRAP. V lost 5 bases, J lost 2 bases, and 7 bases stayed unmatched. The CDR3 DNA sequence: TGTGCTAGTGGTATAGGACAGGGAGTACAAGAGACCCAGTACTTC. Its protein product is CASGIGQGVQETQYF. Using reference TRBV12-5 and TRBJ2-5 for the parts outside the CDR3, the full variable domain is DARVTQTPRHKVTEMGQEVTMRCQPILGHNTVFWYRQTMMQGLELLAYFRNRAPLDDSGMPKDRFSAEMPDATLATLKIQPSEPRDSAVYFCASGIGQGVQETQYFGPGTRLLVL.

This clone was counted between two and nine times. The chain joins TRBV16 to TRBJ2-5; either TRBD1 or TRBD2 may supply D (5 bases each). Trimming left V 2 bases short and J 4 bases short, with 5 bases between. Germline-derived CDR1 and CDR2 are KGHSY and FQNENV. The CDR3 extends over 12 amino acids. The CDR3 nucleotides are TGTGCCAGCAGCCAAGGGGGAGAGACCCAGTACTTC. Amino acids: CASSQGGETQYF.

This rearrangement joins TRBV28 to TRBJ2-2; 9 bases align to TRBD1. The V gene end was trimmed by 5 bases and the J gene end by 0 bases; junction bases not matched to a gene: 10. CDR1 and CDR2 (germline): MDHEN, SYDVKM. The CDR3 loop spans 18 amino acids. The CDR3, as DNA: TGTGCCAGCAGTCCAATACCGGGACAGGGTGCGAACACCGGGGAGCTGTTTTTT. Protein product: CASSPIPGQGANTGELFF.

V usage is TRBV19 and J usage is TRBJ2-1, with D perhaps TRBD2 (6 bases). The V end lost 3 bases, the J end lost 5 bases, and 11 bases lay between the germline ends. The CDR3 contains 14 residues. Germline V gene lookup returns CDR1 LNHDA and CDR2 SQIVND (reference sequence). The CDR3 DNA reads TGTGCCAGTAGTATTCTAGCGACGGACAATGAGCAGTTCTTC. This encodes CASSILATDNEQFF.

V is TRBV7-2 and J is TRBJ1-5, with D tentatively TRBD1 (5 bases). Germline values: CDR1 SGHTA, CDR2 FQGNSA. There are 14 residues in the CDR3. Trimming stripped 5 bases from V and 6 bases from J, with 14 bases between. The CDR3 region has the DNA TGTGCCAGCAGCCCCGACAGTTGGCGTCAGCCCCAGCATTTT. Translation: CASSPDSWRQPQHF. The full variable domain, in which reference TRBV7-2 and TRBJ1-5 provide the parts outside the CDR3, is GAGVSQSPSNKVTEKGKDVELRCDPISGHTALYWYRQSLGQGLEFLIYFQGNSAPDKSGLPSDRFSAERTGGSVSTLTIQRTQQEDSAVYLCASSPDSWRQPQHFGDGTRLSIL.

The V and J genes are TRBV2 and TRBJ2-7, with a tentative D call TRBD2 (5 bases). Trimming stripped 6 bases from V and 7 bases from J, with 16 bases between. This CDR3 is 13 amino acids long. CDR1 and CDR2 (germline): SNHLY, FYNNEI. The CDR3 loop reads CASSPQTIREQYF. CDR3 nucleotide sequence: TGTGCCAGCAGCCCCCAGACTATTCGGGAGCAGTACTTC. Full variable domain (rest looked up from reference TRBV2 and TRBJ2-7): EPEVTQTPSHQVTQMGQEVILRCVPISNHLYFYWYRQILGQKVEFLVSFYNNEISEKSEIFDDQFSVERPDGSNFTLKIRSTKLEDSAMYFCASSPQTIREQYFGPGTRLTVT.

The CDR3 protein is CASSLRGQDTEAFF. CDR3 nucleotide sequence: TGTGCCAGCAGCCTAAGGGGGCAGGACACTGAAGCTTTCTTT. The chain joins TRBV7-9 to TRBJ1-1; 7 positions agree with TRBD1. The CDR3 length is 14 residues. Germline assignment: CDR1 SEHNR and CDR2 FQNEAQ (reference sequence). The V segment lost 5 bases and the J segment 3 bases; nucleotides outside the gene matches: 6.

The rearrangement joins TRBV27 to TRBJ2-1, with D perhaps assigned TRBD1 or TRBD2 (6 bases each). Germline values: CDR1 MNHEY, CDR2 SMNVEV (reference sequence). Between the trimmed V and J ends, which lost 2 bases and 16 bases, there was a span of 12 bases. The CDR3 length is 11 residues. Here the CDR3 DNA reads TGTGCCAGCAGTTTAGGGGGGCCCCAATTCTTC. This sequence encodes CASSLGGPQFF.

V is TRBV10-3 and J is TRBJ2-3; D not certain. V lost 4 bases and J lost 2, with 4 bases in between. The germline CDR1 and CDR2 sequences are ENHRY and SYGVKD. The CDR3 is 12 residues long. The DNA of the CDR3 is TGTGCCATCAGTGGGCTCACAGATACGCAGTATTTT. It codes for CAISGLTDTQYF.

In this sample, this clone turned up a few times. V gene TRBV30 combines with J gene TRBJ2-2, with D perhaps matching TRBD2 (5 bases). Germline V gene lookup returns CDR1 GTSNPN and CDR2 SVGIG (reference sequence). CDR3 length equals 15 residues. V lost 1 base to trimming and J lost 5 bases, with 14 bases between them. The CDR3 DNA follows: TGTGCCTGGAGTGGAGGAGGACGGTATACCGGGGAGCTGTTTTTT. This sequence encodes CAWSGGGRYTGELFF. The whole variable domain, filled in from reference TRBV30 and TRBJ2-2, reads SQTIHQWPATLVQPVGSPLSLECTVEGTSNPNLYWYRQAAGRGLQLLFYSVGIGQISSEVPQNLSASRPQDRQFILSSKKLLLSDSGFYLCAWSGGGRYTGELFFGEGSRLTVL.

The gene calls are TRBV27 and TRBJ1-1, with D unresolved. Trimming removed 11 bases from V and 2 bases from J, with 18 bases in between. The CDR3 covers 14 residues. The germline V gene has CDR1 MNHEY and CDR2 SMNVEV (reference sequence). In DNA, the CDR3 is TGTGCCGCCCGATCGGGTGCGCTTAACACTGAAGCTTTCTTT. This gives the protein CAARSGALNTEAFF.

This clone has just one count. This chain uses TRBV7-9 with TRBJ2-7; D is possibly TRBD1 (6 bases). Trimming left V 5 bases short and J 1 base short, with 9 bases between. Germline CDR1 reads SEHNR; CDR2 reads FQNEAQ (reference sequence). The CDR3 covers 13 residues. In nucleotides, the CDR3 is TGTGCCAGCAGCCGGGACACTTCCTACGAGCAGTACTTC. Translating it yields CASSRDTSYEQYF. The variable domain in full, completed from reference TRBV7-9 and TRBJ2-7, reads DTGVSQNPRHKITKRGQNVTFRCDPISEHNRLYWYRQTLGQGPEFLTYFQNEAQLEKSRLLSDRFSAERPKGSFSTLEIQRTEQGDSAMYLCASSRDTSYEQYFGPGTRLTVT.

The chain couples TRBV9 to TRBJ2-1, with D perhaps given as TRBD1 or TRBD2 (5 bases each). The germline V gene encodes CDR1 SGDLS and CDR2 YYNGEE. CDR3 length: 16 amino acids. With 4 bases removed from V and 0 bases from J, the gap between germline ends came to 14 bases. The chain's CDR3 is CASSTRDASSYNEQFF. The CDR3, as DNA: TGTGCCAGCAGCACCCGGGACGCAAGCTCCTACAATGAGCAGTTCTTC.

The chain joins TRBV7-2 to TRBJ2-1, with TRBD2 matching over 10 bases. This CDR3 is built from 17 residues. Germline V lookup: CDR1 SGHTA, CDR2 FQGNSA. V trimming: 3 bases; J trimming: 9 bases; junction bases outside the gene matches: 14. CDR3 region: CASSLQSSGSPRFEQFF. The DNA for the CDR3 is TGTGCCAGCAGCTTGCAGTCTAGCGGGAGCCCGCGTTTTGAGCAGTTCTTC. Drawing the rest from reference TRBV7-2 and TRBJ2-1, the complete variable domain is GAGVSQSPSNKVTEKGKDVELRCDPISGHTALYWYRQSLGQGLEFLIYFQGNSAPDKSGLPSDRFSAERTGGSVSTLTIQRTQQEDSAVYLCASSLQSSGSPRFEQFFGPGTRLTVL.

The chain links TRBV16 to TRBJ1-5, with a weak D call TRBD1 (5 bases). V lost 3 bases, J lost 1 base, and 10 bases lay in between. The length of the CDR3 is 15 residues. CDR1 KGHSY and CDR2 FQNENV come from the germline V gene. The CDR3 here is CASSQGVNSNQPQHF. In DNA form, the CDR3 reads TGTGCCAGCAGCCAGGGGGTGAACAGCAATCAGCCCCAGCATTTT.

The V call is TRBV5-6, the J call TRBJ1-1, with D maybe TRBD1 (5 bases). The CDR3 loop spans 17 amino acids. The V and J ends lost 0 bases and 0 bases respectively, with 15 bases between them. The germline V gene encodes CDR1 SGHDT and CDR2 YYEEEE. The CDR3 loop is CASSLEGRDYMNTEAFF. The CDR3 bases are TGTGCCAGCAGCTTGGAAGGCAGGGATTACATGAACACTGAAGCTTTCTTT.

This rearrangement joins TRBV19 to TRBJ1-2; 10 bases line up with TRBD1. Trimming took 3 bases from V and 6 from J; bases not matched to a gene: 7. This CDR3 comprises 15 residues. Germline CDR1 and CDR2: LNHDA and SQIVND (reference sequence). CDR3 in DNA: TGTGCCAGTAGTATTACCGGGACAGGGGAGCATGGCTACACCTTC. This gives the protein CASSITGTGEHGYTF.

The J gene is TRBJ1-1, the V gene TRBV18; D is unresolved. V was cut by 3 bases and J by 6 bases, with 11 bases left in between. This CDR3 is 13 amino acids long. CDR1 is KGHSH and CDR2 is LQKENI in the germline V gene. CDR3 sequence (DNA): TGTGCCAGCTCACCCGATCCCCTTTCTGAAGCTTTCTTT. Protein: CASSPDPLSEAFF.

The chain uses TRBV10-3 and TRBJ1-2; 7 bases map to TRBD1. The CDR3 sequence is 14 residues long. Germline V gene lookup returns CDR1 ENHRY and CDR2 SYGVKD. V shed 6 bases and J 4 bases; nucleotides not matched to a gene: 8. CDR3 in amino acids: CAISPSAGGYGYTF. For the CDR3, the DNA is TGTGCCATCAGCCCCTCGGCAGGGGGCTATGGCTACACCTTC.

The chain carries TRBV14 and TRBJ2-1, with 10 nucleotides matching TRBD2. V gave up 4 bases and J gave up 3 bases; unmatched junction bases: 6. This CDR3 has 16 residues. Germline V gene lookup returns CDR1 SGHDN and CDR2 FVKESK. The CDR3 here is CASSPRTSGIYNEQFF. CDR3 DNA sequence: TGTGCCAGCAGCCCGAGGACTAGCGGCATCTACAATGAGCAGTTCTTC.

Written as DNA, the CDR3 is TGTGCCAGCAGCTTACTCCAGGGGAGGTCCTACGAGCAGTACTTC. Residues: CASSLLQGRSYEQYF. The gene calls are TRBV11-2 and TRBJ2-7, with D possibly being TRBD1 or TRBD2 (6 bases each). V shed 2 bases and J shed 1 base, with 12 bases lying between them. The CDR3 consists of 15 residues. CDR1 is SGHAT and CDR2 is FQNNGV in the germline V gene.

V usage is TRBV11-2 and J usage is TRBJ1-2; D is perhaps TRBD1 (5 bases). This CDR3 spans 13 amino acids. CDR1 SGHAT and CDR2 FQNNGV come from the germline V gene. Trimming stripped 5 bases from V and 6 bases from J, with 13 bases between. The CDR3 DNA reads as TGTGCCAGCAGCCTTAGTCCAGGGAATGGCTACACCTTC. This translates into CASSLSPGNGYTF.

The chain couples TRBV6-1 to TRBJ2-2; 7 nucleotides align to TRBD2. Germline trimming cut 2 bases from V and 4 bases from J; bases unmatched to any gene: 7. Germline CDR1 is MNHNS and CDR2 is SASEGT. This CDR3 has 16 amino acids. The CDR3 nucleotides are TGTGCCAGCAGTGAACCCGGGCGGGGGAGCACCGGGGAGCTGTTTTTT. It codes for CASSEPGRGSTGELFF.